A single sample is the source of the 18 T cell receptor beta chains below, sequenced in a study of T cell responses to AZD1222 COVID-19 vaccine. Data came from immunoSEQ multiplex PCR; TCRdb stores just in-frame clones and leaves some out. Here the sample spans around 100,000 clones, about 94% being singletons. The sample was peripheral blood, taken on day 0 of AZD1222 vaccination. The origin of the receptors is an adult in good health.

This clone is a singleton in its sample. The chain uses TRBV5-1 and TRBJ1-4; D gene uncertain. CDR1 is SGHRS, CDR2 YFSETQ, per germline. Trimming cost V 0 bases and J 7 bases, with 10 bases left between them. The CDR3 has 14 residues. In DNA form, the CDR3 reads TGCGCCAGCAGCTTGGGGGCTACAGCTGAAAAACTGTTTTTT. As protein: CASSLGATAEKLFF.

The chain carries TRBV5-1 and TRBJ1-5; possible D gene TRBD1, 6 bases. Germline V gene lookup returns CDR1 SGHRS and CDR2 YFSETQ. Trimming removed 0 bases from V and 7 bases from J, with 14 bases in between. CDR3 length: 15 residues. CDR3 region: CASSLAGQSGQPQHF. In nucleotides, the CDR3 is TGCGCCAGCAGCTTGGCGGGACAATCGGGCCAGCCCCAGCATTTT.

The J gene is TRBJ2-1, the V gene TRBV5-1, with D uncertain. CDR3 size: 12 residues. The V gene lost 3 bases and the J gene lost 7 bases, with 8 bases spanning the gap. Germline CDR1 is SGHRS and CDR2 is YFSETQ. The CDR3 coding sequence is TGCGCCAGCAGCTCCGGGTTGAATGAGCAGTTCTTC. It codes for CASSSGLNEQFF.

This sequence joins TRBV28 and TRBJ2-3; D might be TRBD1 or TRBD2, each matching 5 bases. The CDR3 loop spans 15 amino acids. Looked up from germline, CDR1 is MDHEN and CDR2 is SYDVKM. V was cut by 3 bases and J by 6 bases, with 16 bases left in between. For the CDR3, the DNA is TGTGCCAGCAGTTTTACGGGGACCTTAGGGGATACGCAGTATTTT. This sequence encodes CASSFTGTLGDTQYF.

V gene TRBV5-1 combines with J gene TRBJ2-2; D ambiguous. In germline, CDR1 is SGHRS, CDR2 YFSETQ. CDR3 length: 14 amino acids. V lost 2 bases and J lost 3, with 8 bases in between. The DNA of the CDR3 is TGCGCCAGCAGCTTCACCCCGGACACCGGGGAGCTGTTTTTT. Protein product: CASSFTPDTGELFF.

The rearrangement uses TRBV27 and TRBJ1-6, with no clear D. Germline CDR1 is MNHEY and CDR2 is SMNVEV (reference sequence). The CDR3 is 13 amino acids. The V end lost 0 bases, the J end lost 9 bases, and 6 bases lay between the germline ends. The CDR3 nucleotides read TGTGCCAGCAGTTTATCTCCATTTTCACCCCTCCACTTT. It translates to CASSLSPFSPLHF.

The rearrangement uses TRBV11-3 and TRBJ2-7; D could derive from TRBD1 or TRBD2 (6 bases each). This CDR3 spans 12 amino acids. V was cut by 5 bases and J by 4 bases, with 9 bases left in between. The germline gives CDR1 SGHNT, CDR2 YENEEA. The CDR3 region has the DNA TGTGCCAGCAGCCAAGGGGGGTACGAGCAGTACTTC. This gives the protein CASSQGGYEQYF.

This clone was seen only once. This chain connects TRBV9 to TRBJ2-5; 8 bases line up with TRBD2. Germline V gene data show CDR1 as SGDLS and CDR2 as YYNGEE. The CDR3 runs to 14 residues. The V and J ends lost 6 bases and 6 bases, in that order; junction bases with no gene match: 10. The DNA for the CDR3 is TGTGCCAGCACCCTTCGTGCGGGGGGCAAGACCCAGTACTTC. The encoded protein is CASTLRAGGKTQYF. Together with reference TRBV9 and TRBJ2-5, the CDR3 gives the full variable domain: DSGVTQTPKHLITATGQRVTLRCSPRSGDLSVYWYQQSLDQGLQFLIQYYNGEERAKGNILERFSAQQFPDLHSELNLSSLELGDSALYFCASTLRAGGKTQYFGPGTRLLVL.

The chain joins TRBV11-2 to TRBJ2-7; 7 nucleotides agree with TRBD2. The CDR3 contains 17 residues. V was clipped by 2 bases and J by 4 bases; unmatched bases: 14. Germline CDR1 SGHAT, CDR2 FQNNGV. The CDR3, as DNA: TGTGCCAGCAGCTTAAGTCTTTCACGGGGGAGGGTATACGAGCAGTACTTC. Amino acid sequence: CASSLSLSRGRVYEQYF.

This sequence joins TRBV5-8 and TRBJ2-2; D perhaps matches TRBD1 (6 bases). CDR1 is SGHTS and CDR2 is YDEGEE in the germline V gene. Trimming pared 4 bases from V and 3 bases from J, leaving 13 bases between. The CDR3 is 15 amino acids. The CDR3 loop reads CASSPRQEYTGELFF. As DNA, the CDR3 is TGTGCCAGCAGCCCGCGACAGGAGTACACCGGGGAGCTGTTTTTT. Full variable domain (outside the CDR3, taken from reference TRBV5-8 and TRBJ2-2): EAGVTQSPTHLIKTRGQQATLRCSPISGHTSVYWYQQALGLGLQFLLWYDEGEERNRGNFPPRFSGRQFPNYSSELNVNALELEDSALYLCASSPRQEYTGELFFGEGSRLTVL.

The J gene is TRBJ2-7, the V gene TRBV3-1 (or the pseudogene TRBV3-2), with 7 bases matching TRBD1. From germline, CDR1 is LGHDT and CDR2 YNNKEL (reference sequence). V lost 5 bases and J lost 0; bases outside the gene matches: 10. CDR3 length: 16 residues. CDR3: CASSSLMTGSSYEQYF. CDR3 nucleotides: TGTGCCAGCAGCTCGCTGATGACAGGGAGCTCCTACGAGCAGTACTTC.

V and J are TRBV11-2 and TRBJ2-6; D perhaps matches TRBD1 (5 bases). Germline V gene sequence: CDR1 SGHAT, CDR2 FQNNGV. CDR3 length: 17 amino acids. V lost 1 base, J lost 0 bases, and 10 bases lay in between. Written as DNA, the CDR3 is TGTGCCAGCAGCTTAGCCAGGGATAGCTCTGGGGCCAACGTCCTGACTTTC. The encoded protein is CASSLARDSSGANVLTF.

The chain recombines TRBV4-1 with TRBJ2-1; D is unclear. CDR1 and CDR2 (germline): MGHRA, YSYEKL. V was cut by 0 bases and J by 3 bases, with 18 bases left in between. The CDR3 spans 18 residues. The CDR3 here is CASSQDVPDHYIYNEQFF. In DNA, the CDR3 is TGCGCCAGCAGCCAAGATGTCCCGGATCACTACATCTACAATGAGCAGTTCTTC.

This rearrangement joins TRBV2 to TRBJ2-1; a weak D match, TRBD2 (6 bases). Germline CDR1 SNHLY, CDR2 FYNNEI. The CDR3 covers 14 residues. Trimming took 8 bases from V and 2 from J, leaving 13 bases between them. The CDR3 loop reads CASSRDSAYNEQFF. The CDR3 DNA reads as TGTGCCAGCTCCCGGGACTCAGCCTACAATGAGCAGTTCTTC.

For the CDR3, the DNA is TGTGCCAGCAGCAAAAGCCGGGACAGGGGGCGCCGAAGCAATCAGCCCCAGCATTTT. Its translation: CASSKSRDRGRRSNQPQHF. The V and J genes are TRBV21-1 and TRBJ1-5; the table's D call of TRBD1 was not tested on the DNA. TRBV21-1 is recorded as a pseudogene. The length of the CDR3 is 19 residues.

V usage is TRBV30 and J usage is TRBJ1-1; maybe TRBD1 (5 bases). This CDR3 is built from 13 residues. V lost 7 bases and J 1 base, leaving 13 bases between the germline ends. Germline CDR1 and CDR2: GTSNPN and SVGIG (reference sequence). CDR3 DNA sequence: TGTGCCTCGATTGACAGAGAGAACACTGAAGCTTTCTTT. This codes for CASIDRENTEAFF.

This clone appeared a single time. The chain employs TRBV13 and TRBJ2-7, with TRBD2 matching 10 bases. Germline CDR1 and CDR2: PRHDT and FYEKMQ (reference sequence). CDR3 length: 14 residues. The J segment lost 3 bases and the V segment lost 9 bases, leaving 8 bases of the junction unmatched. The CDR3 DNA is TGTGCCAGTCGATTTAGCGGGAGGTTCTACGAGCAGTACTTC. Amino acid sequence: CASRFSGRFYEQYF. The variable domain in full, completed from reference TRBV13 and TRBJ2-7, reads AAGVIQSPRHLIKEKRETATLKCYPIPRHDTVYWYQQGPGQDPQFLISFYEKMQSDKGSIPDRFSAQQFSDYHSELNMSSLELGDSALYFCASRFSGRFYEQYFGPGTRLTVT.

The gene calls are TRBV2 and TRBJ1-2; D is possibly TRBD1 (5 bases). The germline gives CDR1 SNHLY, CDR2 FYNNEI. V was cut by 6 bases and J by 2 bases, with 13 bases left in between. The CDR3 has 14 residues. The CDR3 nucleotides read TGTGCCAGCAGAGCAGGGACCGCGAACTATGGCTACACCTTC. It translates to CASRAGTANYGYTF.